A single sample is the source of the 11 T cell receptor beta chains below, sequenced in a study of T cells in women clearing cervical HPV infection. Profiled with immunoSEQ multiplex PCR; TCRdb holds only in-frame clones, not every one. In all, the sample yields about 46,000 clones. Sequencing was done on a sample of blood buffy coat. These receptor sequences come from a woman between 18 and 70 years old with a cervical HPV16 infection that either progressed to CIN3+ or cleared (not recorded which).

The CDR3 protein is CASSPGGQETQYF. CDR3 DNA (partial): TGTGCCAGCAGTCCGGGGGGGCAAGAGACC. The chain couples TRBV28 to TRBJ2-5, with 8 bases aligning to TRBD2. The CDR3 end is not reached by the read, which stops 3 residues before it; the germline J gene fills it in. This CDR3 comprises 13 residues. With V trimmed by 5 bases and J by 2 bases, 1 base remained unmatched. Per germline, CDR1 MDHEN and CDR2 SYDVKM.

In the case of this clone: The read ends 3 residues shy of where the CDR3 ends; the end is completed using the germline J gene. The chain couples TRBV20-1 to TRBJ2-7; 7 nucleotides match TRBD2. CDR1 and CDR2 from the germline V gene are DFQATT and SNEGSKA (reference sequence). The CDR3 consists of 14 residues. Trimming removed 6 bases from V and 0 bases from J; junction bases left unmatched: 8. The CDR3 bases that were read are TGCAGTGCGATCCCTAGCGGCAGCTCCTACGAG. Its translation is CSAIPSGSSYE. The CDR3 in full is CSAIPSGSSYEQYF.

As concerns this clone: The read comes to an end 3 residues before the CDR3 does, leaving the germline J gene to fill in the end. V usage is TRBV7-9 and J usage is TRBJ1-6; 10 bases fit TRBD1. Trimming took 5 bases from V and 7 from J; bases not matched to a gene: 5. Germline-derived CDR1 and CDR2 are SEHNR and FQNEAQ (reference sequence). The CDR3 extends over 15 amino acids. CDR3 amino acids: CASSPEGQGNSPLHF. The part of the CDR3 DNA that was read is TGTGCCAGCAGCCCCGAGGGACAGGGGAATTCACCC. Drawing the rest from reference TRBV7-9 and TRBJ1-6, the complete variable domain is DTGVSQNPRHKITKRGQNVTFRCDPISEHNRLYWYRQTLGQGPEFLTYFQNEAQLEKSRLLSDRFSAERPKGSFSTLEIQRTEQGDSAMYLCASSPEGQGNSPLHFGNGTRLTVT.

To note about this clone: The read terminates 3 residues ahead of where the CDR3 ends, so the germline J gene completes it. The gene calls are TRBV29-1 and TRBJ2-2, with a possible D match to TRBD1 (5 bases). CDR3 length equals 14 residues. Germline V CDR1 and CDR2: SQVTM, ANQGSEA. The sequenced part of the CDR3 DNA is TGCAGCGTTGATTCAGGGTCTGGGGCCAACGTG. Its translation is CSVDSGSGANV. The CDR3, in full, reads CSVDSGSGANVLFF.

As regards this clone: The CDR3 extends 3 residues past the end of the read, so its final part is completed from the germline J gene. The J gene is TRBJ2-5, the V gene TRBV19; the match to TRBD2 covers 13 bases. The CDR3 contains 16 residues. V shed 3 bases and J 3 bases; nucleotides not matched to a gene: 4. The V gene's germline CDR1 is LNHDA and CDR2 SQIVND (reference sequence). The CDR3 reads CASSMGLAGTKETQYF. The DNA read from the CDR3 is TGTGCCAGTAGTATGGGACTAGCGGGAACCAAAGAGACC.

As regards this clone: The read ends 3 residues early relative to the CDR3; the germline J gene fills the gap. The V and J genes are TRBV7-8 and TRBJ1-1; no definite D call. The germline gives CDR1 SGHVS, CDR2 FQNEAQ. The CDR3 extends over 15 amino acids. V dropped 6 bases and J dropped 1 base, with 15 bases sitting between them. CDR3 in amino acids: CASSTIQAKNTEAFF. The sequenced CDR3 bases are TGTGCCAGCAGTACGATTCAGGCTAAGAACACTGAA.

Points on this clone: Coverage ceases 3 residues before the CDR3 finishes, and the germline J gene fills in the end. The V call is TRBV11-3, the J call TRBJ1-2; 8 bases are shared with TRBD1. Per the germline V gene, CDR1 is SGHNT and CDR2 is YENEEA. V was pared by 5 bases and J by 4 bases, with 9 bases of the junction left unmatched. CDR3 length equals 15 residues. CDR3 in amino acids: CASSTGQATGYGYTF. CDR3 bases read: TGTGCCAGCAGCACGGGACAGGCGACCGGCTATGGC.

Regarding this clone: The CDR3 end lies 3 residues beyond the end of the read and is filled in from the germline J gene. V usage is TRBV20-1 and J usage is TRBJ2-5, with 10 bases lining up with TRBD1. V gave up 4 bases and J gave up 4 bases; unmatched junction bases: 3. Germline V gene lookup returns CDR1 DFQATT and CDR2 SNEGSKA (reference sequence). The CDR3 contains 13 residues. The CDR3 DNA, read in part, is TGCAGTGCTACTGGGACAGGGGTAGAGACC. Translation: CSATGTGVET. The CDR3 in full is CSATGTGVETQYF.

Details on this clone: The read ends 3 residues early relative to the CDR3; the germline J gene fills the gap. V is TRBV20-1 and J is TRBJ1-4; TRBD1 agrees at 8 bases. J was trimmed by 7 bases and V by 4 bases; bases with no gene match: 23. The V gene's germline CDR1 is DFQATT and CDR2 SNEGSKA (reference sequence). CDR3 length: 19 residues. The CDR3 protein is CSAKDSGTGVTVGAEKLFF. The part of the CDR3 DNA that was read is TGCAGTGCTAAGGACTCGGGGACAGGAGTTACCGTCGGGGCTGAAAAA.

About this clone: Sequencing ends 3 residues short of the CDR3 end; the germline J gene provides the rest. V usage is TRBV5-1 and J usage is TRBJ2-7, with 11 positions matching TRBD2. Looked up from germline, CDR1 is SGHRS and CDR2 is YFSETQ. The V gene end was trimmed by 3 bases and the J gene end by 1 base; junction bases not matched to a gene: 3. The CDR3 sequence is 15 residues long. The covered CDR3 bases are TGCGCCAGCAGCTCCCTAGCGGGGGGTTCCTACGAG. Amino acid sequence: CASSSLAGGSYE. The entire CDR3 is CASSSLAGGSYEQYF.

In regard to this clone: The read ends 3 residues before the CDR3 terminus; that terminus is restored from the germline J gene. This rearrangement joins TRBV5-5 to TRBJ2-3; 7 bases map to TRBD2. The CDR3 has 14 amino acids. Trimming cost V 2 bases and J 3 bases; bases outside gene matches: 3. Looked up from germline, CDR1 is SGHKS and CDR2 is YYEKEE (reference sequence). Partial CDR3 DNA: TGTGCCAGCAGCTTACCTAGCGGTACAGATACG. Translating gives CASSLPSGTDT. The complete CDR3 reads CASSLPSGTDTQYF.